These T cell receptor beta chains were read from a single sample in a study of early T cells in non-severe SARS-CoV-2 infection. Via MiXCR, TCRdb re-called the 5' RACE reads, giving one row per CDR3 protein. Of fewer than 100,000 distinct CDR3 sequences in the sample, 5% to 7% were seen once. Specimen: whole blood. The source is an adult who was a healthcare worker with PCR-confirmed SARS-CoV-2 infection or an uninfected control (not recorded which). Both conserved end residues are part of each CDR3. The order of the fields is D gene, J gene, clone size, V gene, CDR3 DNA, CDR3 protein. The D gene is left open where the match is weak. Only part of the rows carry a size: once, few, many, or a class if the clone is expanded.

NA TRBJ1-5 many TRBV12-3/TRBV12-4 TGTGCCAGCAGCCAATCAGGGATCTGGGAGAATCAGCCCCAGCATTTT CASSQSGIWENQPQHF
NA TRBJ2-1 few TRBV19 TGTGCCAGTAGCCTCAGCCACCACCCTTTAAATGAGCAGTTCTTC CASSLSHHPLNEQFF
NA TRBJ2-4 many TRBV30 TGTGCCTGGACTCGGGGGACGAGGAACATTCAGTACTTC CAWTRGTRNIQYF
NA TRBJ1-2 NA TRBV2 TGTGCCAGCAGAACGACATTTGCTAACTATGGCTACACCTTC CASRTTFANYGYTF
NA TRBJ2-5 NA TRBV11-2 TGTGCCAGCAGCTTAGATGTTGGGGGTCAGGAGACCCAGTACTTC CASSLDVGGQETQYF
TRBD2 TRBJ2-7 many TRBV6-6 TGTGCCAGCAGTTTTGGCAGCGGGAATCCCTACGAGCAGTACTTC CASSFGSGNPYEQYF
TRBD1 TRBJ1-5 medium-sized TRBV7-2 TGTGCCAGCAGCTCAGGGGGATCGAGCAATCAGCCCCAGCATTTT CASSSGGSSNQPQHF
NA TRBJ2-5 NA TRBV12-3/TRBV12-4 TGTGCCAGCAGTTTAGCCCGACAGGCAGGGAGGGAGACCCAGTACTTC CASSLARQAGRETQYF
NA TRBJ2-5 few TRBV11-2 TGTGCCAGCAGCTTAGCCGGAGGGACCCTTGAGACCCAGTACTTC CASSLAGGTLETQYF
NA TRBJ2-3 NA TRBV6-1 TGTGCCAGCAGTGTGCGGCCTAGCACAGATACGCAGTATTTT CASSVRPSTDTQYF
NA TRBJ2-7 few TRBV30 TGTGCCTGGAGTCCCGGGGCCTACTACGAGCAGTACTTC CAWSPGAYYEQYF
TRBD2 TRBJ2-7 many TRBV10-2 TGCGCCAGCAGTGCGGGACTAGCGGGGTCCGAGCAGTACTTC CASSAGLAGSEQYF
TRBD1 TRBJ1-3 few TRBV20-1 TGCAGTGCAAAAAGACAGGGCGACTCTGGAAACACCATATATTTT CSAKRQGDSGNTIYF
NA TRBJ2-5 NA TRBV7-9 TGTGCCAGCAGCTTAGCGGACCAACCGGAGACCCAGTACTTC CASSLADQPETQYF
NA TRBJ1-2 few TRBV20-1 TGCAGTGCCATCCCTCCAGGGGAACCGTATGGCTACACCTTC CSAIPPGEPYGYTF
NA TRBJ2-1 NA TRBV5-1 TGCGCCAGCAGCTTGGCGCTAGACAATGAGCAGTTCTTC CASSLALDNEQFF
NA TRBJ2-1 few TRBV5-4 TGTGCCAGCAGCTTGGCCTTAACAGGTAACAGGATTAACAATGAGCAGTTCTTC CASSLALTGNRINNEQFF